This T cell receptor beta chain was obtained from a study of shared clonotypes between healthy human individuals. Several immunoSEQ 96-well plates shared each subset's DNA, each plate a replicate. The data were produced by immunoSEQ multiplex PCR, yet TCRdb's version contains in-frame clones alone and is incomplete. The sample gives about 1 million clones, about 80% of which show up once; roughly 1.4% is in the top ten. The ends were cut back, 10 bases at V and 5 bases at J, with 17 bases in the middle. The CDR3 is made up of 13 amino acids. From germline, CDR1 is ENHRY and CDR2 SYGVKD. The rearrangement links TRBV10-3 to TRBJ2-5, with D perhaps TRBD1 (8 bases). The TCR sequence derives from a man younger than 35 in good health. Sequenced sample: memory CD4+ T cells sorted from blood. Documented subset: CD45RA-negative fraction. The CDR3 region is CATRTGGGETQYF. DNA for the CDR3: TGTGCCACCCGAACAGGGGGGGGTGAGACCCAGTACTTC.